This TCR beta chain was found in a study of Graves' ophthalmopathy and Graves' hyperthyroidism. Study conclusions and caveats: Using 13 signatures, a model distinguished ophthalmopathy from stable hyperthyroidism, reaching about 85% sensitivity and 81.08% specificity. Prediction of ophthalmopathy progression reached 70.59% sensitivity and approximately 74% specificity. Most thyroid-expanded clonotypes exceeding 0.001 frequency were also found in blood.

As for this clonotype: Its antigen is still unknown.

The authors amplified TCR beta CDR3 regions, and they did so from RNA transcripts for repertoire sequencing. First-round RT-PCR employed HTBI primers, with a second-round multiplex PCR after it. MiXCR, applied by TCRdb to the multiplex PCR reads, yields one record per CDR3 protein. Of about 230,000 distinct CDR3 sequences listed, around 50% are singletons. Moderate-to-severe activity, CAS ≥3, NOSPECS ≥4 and duration under 3 months were recorded for donors with ophthalmopathy. J lost 9 bases, V lost 7 bases, and 6 bases had no gene match. Looked up from germline, CDR1 is MDHEN and CDR2 is SYDVKM. This CDR3 has 13 residues.

The TCR originated in an adult man with Graves' ophthalmopathy. V gene TRBV28 combines with J gene TRBJ1-6, with 7 bases identical to TRBD1. Sequences were obtained from peripheral blood. The CDR3: CASNRQGVSPLHF. Here the CDR3 DNA reads TGTGCCAGCAATAGGCAGGGGGTTTCACCCCTCCACTTT.